This TCR beta chain emerged from a study of tumor and adjacent non-tumor tissue in lung cancer. Study at large: Stage I to III disease affected roughly ten men and 4 or 5 women aged about 31 to 76. Regarding the study as a whole: Tumor repertoires had a smaller top 100 clone share than normal lung. TCR diversity was significantly greater in tumor than normal lung tissue.

The library came from three nested PCR rounds adapted from ARM-PCR protocols. TCRdb processed the multiplex PCR reads anew with MiXCR; each CDR3 protein has one entry. This sample carries 50,000 or so distinct CDR3 sequences, about 70% of them seen once, and the ten largest clones take around 25%. This sample's RNA came from whole unsorted tissue. This non-tumor lung sample came from over 3 cm beyond the tumor edge. Points on this clonotype: The antigen is undetermined. An end of the junction differs from the germline gene, which may be a read error.

The CDR3 totals 14 residues. The V gene is TRBV12-3 or TRBV12-4, the J gene TRBJ2-7; 9 bases align to TRBD1. This receptor was identified in a woman aged 60-75 years with non-small cell lung cancer. The sample taken for sequencing was distant non-tumor lung tissue. CDR3 nucleotides: TGTACCAGCAGTTTCACAGGGGGCTCCTACGAGCAATACTTC. This codes for CTSSFTGGSYEQYF.